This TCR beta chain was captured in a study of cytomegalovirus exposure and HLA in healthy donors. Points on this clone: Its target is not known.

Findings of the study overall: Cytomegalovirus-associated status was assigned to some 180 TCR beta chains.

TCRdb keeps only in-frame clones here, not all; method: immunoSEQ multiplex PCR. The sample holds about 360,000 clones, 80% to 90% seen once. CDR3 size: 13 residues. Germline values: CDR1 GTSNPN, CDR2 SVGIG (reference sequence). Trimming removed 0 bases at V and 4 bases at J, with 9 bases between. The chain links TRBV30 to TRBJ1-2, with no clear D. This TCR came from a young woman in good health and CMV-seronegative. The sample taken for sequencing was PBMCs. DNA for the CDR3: TGTGCCTGGAGTGTGATAACGGGCTATGGCTACACCTTC. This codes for CAWSVITGYGYTF. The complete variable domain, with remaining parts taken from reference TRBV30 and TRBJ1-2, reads SQTIHQWPATLVQPVGSPLSLECTVEGTSNPNLYWYRQAAGRGLQLLFYSVGIGQISSEVPQNLSASRPQDRQFILSSKKLLLSDSGFYLCAWSVITGYGYTFGSGTRLTVV.